This T cell receptor beta chain was documented in a study of OX40 agonist ivuxolimab in advanced cancers. For the study at large: The study treated patients with ivuxolimab, an agonistic anti-OX40 (CD134) antibody.

The table came from immunoSEQ multiplex PCR; TCRdb's copy has only in-frame clones and leaves some out. The repertoire has about 89,000 clones, approximately 91% of them found once; the top ten carry about 0.76%. The trim removed 4 bases at V and 7 bases at J, leaving 5 bases unmatched. The CDR3 has 14 amino acids. The germline gives CDR1 SGHRS, CDR2 YFSETQ. The receptor was derived from an adult with an advanced solid tumor such as melanoma, head and neck, liver or kidney cancer. Sequencing was performed on CD4+ or CD8+ T cells sorted from blood, taken in a trial of the OX40 agonist ivuxolimab. V usage is TRBV5-1 and J usage is TRBJ2-1; 10 bases are a match to TRBD2. DNA for the CDR3: TGCGCCAGCAGCCCCCCGACTAGCGGGAATGAGCAGTTCTTC. Amino acid sequence: CASSPPTSGNEQFF.